This T cell receptor beta chain comes out of a study of blood T cell repertoires in COVID-19 (dated by TCRdb to 2020 to 2021). Broadly, across the study: Samples covering the acute and convalescent phases of COVID-19 were provided by collaborators in the United States, Italy and Spain. The prospective study material was composed of cDNA or gDNA derived from T cells, B-cell-depleted T cells, or PBMCs. The repertoires were released in a freely available public database meant as a resource for research on the immune response to SARS-CoV-2. Sample metadata almost always included a de-identified subject ID, COVID-19 status, age in years and sex. Samples came from the ongoing ImmuneRACE study (first 160 participants) plus 1,254 subjects from 6 global collaborators. Subjects who had been exposed to COVID-19, were actively infected with it, or had recovered from it provided the deeply sampled blood TCRbeta repertoires that made up the dataset. Where available, HLA class I and class II types were taken from metadata supplied by the sample provider and were not determined by assay-based typing. Results the study describes overall, beyond this receptor: Clinical and demographic metadata were provided uncurated, with the amount varying by source and participant.

TCRbeta CDR3 regions were amplified from genomic DNA by means of the immunoSEQ Assay, a bias-controlled multiplex PCR. As for how the authors treated the data: Nucleated cell counts per sample were estimated from amplification of reference gene primers within the assay. To quantify the absolute abundance of each unique TCRbeta CDR3 rearrangement, sequence reads were collapsed and filtered. For each sample, productive Simpson clonality was calculated as the square root of Simpson's diversity index across productive rearrangements. The immuneACCESS repertoire file appears here via TCRdb, limited to in-frame rearrangements. These files lack a portion of the clones; in checked studies, under half of the deficit traces to unresolved V genes, and the cause of the others is not known. V, J and clone size are taken as reported in that table, and D and trimming were inferred from the DNA itself. For this sample the table gives 200,000 to 300,000 clones, of which over 80% were detected only once. About 27% of the sample belongs to the ten largest clones.

Inclusive of the bounding cysteine and phenylalanine, the CDR3 is 11 residues long. Here the CDR3 DNA is all that survives: 33 bases in frame from base 1. Relative to germline, V is 10 bases shorter and J is 6 bases shorter, with 11 bases between their ends. Each collaborating institution followed its own protocols to collect whole blood in K2EDTA tubes. For TCRbeta analysis, collaborators shipped samples in one of three forms: frozen whole blood, isolated PBMCs, or DNA extracted from either of those sample types. A word on this clone: Its antigen remains undetermined. No quality values exist for individual bases; no much larger clone is one base distant.

The chain couples TRBV12-3 or TRBV12-4 to TRBJ2-3; the D gene remains uncertain. Sequencing was performed on peripheral blood. The sequence was collected from a man in his forties with acute or convalescent COVID-19. Here the CDR3 is given as CATRYGDTQYF. The DNA is TGTGCCACCCGATACGGGGATACGCAGTATTTT.